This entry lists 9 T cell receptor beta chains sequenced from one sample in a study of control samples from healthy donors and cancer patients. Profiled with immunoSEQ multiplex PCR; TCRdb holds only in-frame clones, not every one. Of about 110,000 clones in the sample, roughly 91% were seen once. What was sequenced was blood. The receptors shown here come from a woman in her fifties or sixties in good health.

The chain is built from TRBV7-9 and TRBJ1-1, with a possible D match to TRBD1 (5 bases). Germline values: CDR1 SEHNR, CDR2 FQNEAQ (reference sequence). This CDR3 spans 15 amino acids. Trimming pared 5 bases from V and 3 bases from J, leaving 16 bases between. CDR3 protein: CASSPRQHRDTEAFF. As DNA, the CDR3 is TGTGCCAGCAGCCCTCGACAGCATAGGGACACTGAAGCTTTCTTT.

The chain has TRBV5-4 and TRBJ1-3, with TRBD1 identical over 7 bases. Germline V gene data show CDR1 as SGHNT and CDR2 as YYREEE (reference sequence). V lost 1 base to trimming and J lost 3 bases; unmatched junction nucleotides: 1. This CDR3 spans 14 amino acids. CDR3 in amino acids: CASSLTGVGNTIYF. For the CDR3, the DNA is TGTGCCAGCAGCTTGACAGGGGTTGGAAACACCATATATTTT.

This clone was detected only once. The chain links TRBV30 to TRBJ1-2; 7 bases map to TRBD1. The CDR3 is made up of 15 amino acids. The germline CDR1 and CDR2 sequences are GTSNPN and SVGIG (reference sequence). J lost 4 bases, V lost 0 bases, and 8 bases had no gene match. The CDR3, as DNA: TGTGCCTGGAGTGTACAGGGGCAGGGGAGCTATGGCTACACCTTC. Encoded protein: CAWSVQGQGSYGYTF.

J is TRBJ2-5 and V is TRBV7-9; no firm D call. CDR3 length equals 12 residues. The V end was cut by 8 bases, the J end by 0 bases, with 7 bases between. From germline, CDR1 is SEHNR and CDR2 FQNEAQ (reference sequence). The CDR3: CASGNNQETQYF. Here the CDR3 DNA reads TGTGCCAGCGGCAACAACCAAGAGACCCAGTACTTC.

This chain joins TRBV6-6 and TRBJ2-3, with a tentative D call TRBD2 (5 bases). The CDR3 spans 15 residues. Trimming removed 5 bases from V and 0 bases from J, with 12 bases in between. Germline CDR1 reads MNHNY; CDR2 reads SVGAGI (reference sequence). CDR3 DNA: TGTGCCAGCAGTGACCCAGCGGTGAGCACAGATACGCAGTATTTT. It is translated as CASSDPAVSTDTQYF.

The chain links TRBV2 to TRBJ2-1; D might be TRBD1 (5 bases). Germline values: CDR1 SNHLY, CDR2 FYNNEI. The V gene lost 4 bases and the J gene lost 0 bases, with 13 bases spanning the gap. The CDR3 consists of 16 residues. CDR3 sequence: CASSARQRSSYNEQFF. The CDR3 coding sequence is TGTGCCAGCAGTGCAAGACAGCGAAGCTCCTACAATGAGCAGTTCTTC.

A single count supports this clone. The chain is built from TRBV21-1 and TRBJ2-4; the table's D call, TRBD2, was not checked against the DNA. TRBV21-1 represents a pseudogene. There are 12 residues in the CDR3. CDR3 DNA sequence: TGTGCCAGCAGCACCAGACGGAGCATTCAGTACTTC. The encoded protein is CASSTRRSIQYF.

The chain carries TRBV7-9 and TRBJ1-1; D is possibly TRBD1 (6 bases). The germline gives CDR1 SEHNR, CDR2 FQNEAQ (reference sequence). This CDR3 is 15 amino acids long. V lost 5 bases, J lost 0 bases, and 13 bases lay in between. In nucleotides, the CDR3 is TGTGCCAGCAGCCCTTATACAGGGTTGAACACTGAAGCTTTCTTT. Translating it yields CASSPYTGLNTEAFF.

CDR3 bases: TGTGCCAGCTCAGGGGCATCTACGTCAACGGGCTATGGCTACACCTTC. It translates to CASSGASTSTGYGYTF. The rearrangement links TRBV18 to TRBJ1-2; D is perhaps TRBD1 (5 bases). V was trimmed by 5 bases and J by 4 bases, leaving 20 bases between them. The germline CDR1 and CDR2 sequences are KGHSH and LQKENI. The length of the CDR3 is 16 residues. Based on the CDR3 plus reference TRBV18 and TRBJ1-2, the full variable domain is NAGVMQNPRHLVRRRGQEARLRCSPMKGHSHVYWYRQLPEEGLKFMVYLQKENIIDESGMPKERFSAEFPKEGPSILRIQQVVRGDSAAYFCASSGASTSTGYGYTFGSGTRLTVV.